One sample yielded the 14 T cell receptor beta chains listed below, sequenced in a study of blood T cell repertoires in COVID-19. Sequenced by immunoSEQ multiplex PCR; TCRdb stores in-frame clones only, minus some. The sample has some 290,000 clones, approximately 90% seen once. The sample was peripheral blood. Every receptor here comes from a woman aged 45 to 65 who had recovered from COVID-19.

This sequence joins TRBV11-2 and TRBJ2-3; 8 nucleotides line up with TRBD1. Trimming at V came to 4 bases and at J to 4 bases, leaving 10 bases not matched to a gene. This CDR3 has 16 residues. Germline V gives CDR1 SGHAT, CDR2 FQNNGV. In DNA, the CDR3 is TGTGCCAGCAGCTCACGCAGGGGGCAATGGGCAGATACGCAGTATTTT. Translation gives CASSSRRGQWADTQYF.

The genes are TRBV19 and TRBJ1-6; 9 bases match TRBD1. V dropped 5 bases and J dropped 16; count of bases not matched to a gene: 12. Germline CDR1 LNHDA, CDR2 SQIVND (reference sequence). The CDR3 has 14 residues. CDR3 residues: CASSLPGQGIDLHF. The CDR3 nucleotides are TGTGCCAGTAGTCTCCCGGGACAGGGAATCGATCTCCACTTT.

The chain employs TRBV28 and TRBJ1-6; D is ambiguous. Germline V gene lookup returns CDR1 MDHEN and CDR2 SYDVKM. This CDR3 region has 14 residues. V was shortened by 6 bases and J by 7 bases, with 13 bases between the two germline ends. CDR3 sequence reads: CASRWQVGNSPLHF. Written as DNA, the CDR3 is TGTGCCAGCAGATGGCAGGTCGGAAATTCACCCCTCCACTTT.

The J gene is TRBJ2-4, the V gene TRBV28; 8 nucleotides agree with TRBD1. The CDR3 consists of 14 residues. The germline V gene encodes CDR1 MDHEN and CDR2 SYDVKM. V lost 7 bases to trimming and J lost 3 bases; unmatched junction nucleotides: 5. Here the CDR3 reads CASTRTGGKNIQYF. The CDR3 DNA reads TGTGCCAGCACCCGAACAGGGGGCAAAAACATTCAGTACTTC.

This clone has only one observation. The CDR3 protein is CASSPAFRMNTEAFF. In DNA form, the CDR3 reads TGTGCCAGCTCACCTGCGTTCCGAATGAACACTGAAGCTTTCTTT. The V and J genes are TRBV18 and TRBJ1-1; no clear D gene. Per germline, CDR1 KGHSH and CDR2 LQKENI. The CDR3 is 15 residues long. Trimming took off 3 bases at V and 0 bases at J, with 11 bases between the two ends.

The CDR3 is CASSQFSGQANTGELFF. CDR3 in DNA: TGCGCCAGCAGCCAATTTTCAGGACAGGCGAACACCGGGGAGCTGTTTTTT. V and J are TRBV4-3 and TRBJ2-2, with 7 bases matching TRBD1. In germline, CDR1 is LGHNA, CDR2 YSLEER. There are 17 residues in the CDR3. V was clipped by 2 bases and J by 0 bases; unmatched bases: 6.

In this sample, this clone turned up once. Different DNA sequences within this sample yield the same CDR3. The V and J genes are TRBV19 and TRBJ1-1; D not resolved. Germline V gene sequence: CDR1 LNHDA, CDR2 SQIVND (reference sequence). V was cut by 2 bases and J by 1 base, with 5 bases left in between. The CDR3 length is 13 residues. The CDR3 DNA is TGTGCCAGTAGTATATCAGGGAACACTGAAGCTTTCTTT. This sequence encodes CASSISGNTEAFF.

The table lists this clone with a few counts. The chain employs TRBV5-6 and TRBJ1-6, with 11 bases that match TRBD1. The V and J ends lost 5 bases and 14 bases, in that order; junction bases with no gene match: 9. Looked up from germline, CDR1 is SGHDT and CDR2 is YYEEEE. This CDR3 has 14 amino acids. CDR3 loop: CASRRGTGGPALHF. The CDR3 bases are TGTGCCAGCAGGCGAGGGACAGGGGGTCCAGCCCTCCACTTT.

This clone has a single count. This chain uses TRBV11-3 with TRBJ2-1, with D possibly being TRBD2 (6 bases). Germline CDR1 and CDR2: SGHNT and YENEEA. Trimming removed 2 bases at V and 8 bases at J, with 13 bases between. This CDR3 spans 14 amino acids. The CDR3 DNA reads as TGTGCCAGCAGCTTATTGGGGGGAGAAGATGAGCAGTTCTTC. Translation: CASSLLGGEDEQFF.

The chain carries TRBV4-1 and TRBJ2-7; D call uncertain. CDR1 is MGHRA and CDR2 is YSYEKL in the germline V gene. The CDR3 has 16 residues. V was clipped by 0 bases and J by 0 bases, with 12 bases between them. The CDR3 DNA reads TGCGCCAGCAGCCAAGAGGTGAGGCGGATCTCCTACGAGCAGTACTTC. It codes for CASSQEVRRISYEQYF.

The V and J genes are TRBV7-9 and TRBJ2-3; D unclear. This CDR3 comprises 13 residues. V lost 5 bases and J 4 bases, leaving 10 bases between the germline ends. Germline CDR1 reads SEHNR; CDR2 reads FQNEAQ (reference sequence). CDR3 nucleotides: TGTGCCAGCAGCCCGAATAGTGCAGATACGCAGTATTTT. It codes for CASSPNSADTQYF.

This chain uses TRBV7-2 with TRBJ2-1; D remains unclear. The CDR3 is made up of 14 amino acids. With 0 bases removed from V and 8 bases from J, the gap between germline ends came to 11 bases. The V gene's germline CDR1 is SGHTA and CDR2 FQGNSA. The CDR3 loop is CASSLATARHEQFF. In nucleotides, the CDR3 is TGTGCCAGCAGCTTAGCCACAGCACGTCATGAGCAGTTCTTC.

The chain couples TRBV6-2 or TRBV6-3 to TRBJ2-1, with 9 nucleotides matching TRBD2. The V and J ends lost 4 bases and 6 bases, in that order; junction bases with no gene match: 7. Per germline, CDR1 MNHEY and CDR2 SVGEGT. The CDR3 runs 15 residues. In DNA form, the CDR3 reads TGTGCCAGCAGTTTCCGCGGGAGGGCCATCAATGAGCAGTTCTTC. Amino acid sequence: CASSFRGRAINEQFF.

V usage is TRBV7-9 and J usage is TRBJ1-5; perhaps TRBD1 as D (6 bases). Germline loops: CDR1 SEHNR, CDR2 FQNEAQ (reference sequence). The CDR3 length is 15 residues. V lost 5 bases, J lost 12 bases, and 23 bases lay in between. The CDR3 reads CASSPEGGRGTLQHF. Written as DNA, the CDR3 is TGTGCCAGCAGCCCGGAGGGGGGGCGAGGGACTCTCCAGCATTTT.